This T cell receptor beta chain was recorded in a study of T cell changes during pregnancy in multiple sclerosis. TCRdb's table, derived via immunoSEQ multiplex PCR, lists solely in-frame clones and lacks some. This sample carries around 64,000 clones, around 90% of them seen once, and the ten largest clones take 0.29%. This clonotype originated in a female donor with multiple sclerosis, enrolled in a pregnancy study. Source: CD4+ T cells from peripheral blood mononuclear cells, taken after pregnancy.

Here the CDR3 reads CASTGGRSYNEQFF. CDR3 sequence (DNA): TGTGCCAGCACCGGGGGGCGCTCCTACAATGAGCAGTTCTTC. The rearrangement uses TRBV7-2 and TRBJ2-1; D possibly corresponds to TRBD2 (7 bases). Trimming took 7 bases from V and 0 from J, leaving 10 bases between them. The germline V gene has CDR1 SGHTA and CDR2 FQGNSA. The CDR3 length is 14 residues.